These 21 T cell receptor beta chains came from one sample sequenced in a study of shared clonotypes between healthy human individuals. Here immunoSEQ multiplex PCR was the method, and the copy in TCRdb shows in-frame clones only, minus some. The table has 520,000 or so clones, less than 85% seen once; the top ten hold 13%. Sequencing was done on a sample of PBMCs. Receptors were obtained from a woman in her thirties or forties in good health. Some clones in this sample may be carry-over from other donors' samples.

The chain recombines TRBV29-1 with TRBJ1-2, with D possibly matching TRBD1 (5 bases). Germline V CDR1 and CDR2: SQVTM, ANQGSEA. Trimming took 0 bases from V and 2 from J, leaving 13 bases between them. This CDR3 is 15 amino acids long. CDR3 coding DNA: TGCAGCGTTGAAGATTGGGGGTGGGGGAACTATGGCTACACCTTC. Its translation is CSVEDWGWGNYGYTF.

This chain connects TRBV19 to TRBJ2-5; 7 bases align to TRBD2. Trimming at V came to 3 bases and at J to 4 bases, leaving 8 bases not matched to a gene. This CDR3 comprises 15 residues. CDR1 is LNHDA and CDR2 is SQIVND in the germline V gene (reference sequence). The chain's CDR3 is CASSMERGRGETQYF. The CDR3 nucleotides read TGTGCCAGTAGTATGGAGCGGGGTCGAGGAGAGACCCAGTACTTC.

This chain uses TRBV11-2 with TRBJ2-7, with 10 bases identical to TRBD2. The CDR3 loop spans 17 amino acids. After removal of 4 bases from V and 1 base from J, the junction contained 10 bases not matched to a gene. Per the germline V gene, CDR1 is SGHAT and CDR2 is FQNNGV. The CDR3 DNA follows: TGTGCCAGCAGCTGGCCTCCGACTAGCGGGTATTCCTACGAGCAGTACTTC. Its translation: CASSWPPTSGYSYEQYF.

V usage is TRBV13 and J usage is TRBJ1-3, with D uncertain. Germline CDR1 and CDR2: PRHDT and FYEKMQ (reference sequence). V lost 1 base to trimming and J lost 3 bases, with 7 bases between them. This CDR3 is 14 amino acids long. The CDR3 DNA reads TGTGCCAGCAGCTTAGCAGGAATTGGAAACACCATATATTTT. This codes for CASSLAGIGNTIYF. Based on the CDR3 plus reference TRBV13 and TRBJ1-3, the full variable domain is AAGVIQSPRHLIKEKRETATLKCYPIPRHDTVYWYQQGPGQDPQFLISFYEKMQSDKGSIPDRFSAQQFSDYHSELNMSSLELGDSALYFCASSLAGIGNTIYFGEGSWLTVV.

The chain combines TRBV18 with TRBJ1-5, with D perhaps TRBD1 (5 bases). The V gene's germline CDR1 is KGHSH and CDR2 LQKENI. The V and J ends lost 3 bases and 5 bases respectively, with 11 bases between them. This CDR3 contains 14 residues. CDR3 sequence: CASSPGFRDQPQHF. The CDR3 nucleotides read TGTGCCAGCTCACCGGGTTTCAGGGATCAGCCCCAGCATTTT.

The chain couples TRBV19 to TRBJ2-5, with unresolved D. V shed 1 base and J shed 7 bases, with 13 bases lying between them. Germline assignment: CDR1 LNHDA and CDR2 SQIVND (reference sequence). This CDR3 is 14 amino acids long. The CDR3 sequence is CASSIVGFSPTQYF. In DNA, the CDR3 is TGTGCCAGTAGTATAGTGGGCTTCAGCCCGACCCAGTACTTC.

A single count supports this clone. This chain uses TRBV15 with TRBJ2-3, with 8 bases fitting TRBD1. V lost 7 bases to trimming and J lost 1 base; unmatched junction nucleotides: 7. Per the germline V gene, CDR1 is LNHNV and CDR2 is YYDKDF (reference sequence). The CDR3 has 15 residues. The CDR3 sequence is CATKRQGLGTDTQYF. The CDR3 DNA sequence: TGTGCCACCAAGCGACAGGGGTTGGGCACAGATACGCAGTATTTT.

The sample holds one count of this clone. This chain uses TRBV6-4 with TRBJ2-1, with D unclear. From germline, CDR1 is MRHNA and CDR2 SNTAGT. The CDR3 covers 13 residues. V was trimmed by 0 bases and J by 8 bases, leaving 8 bases between them. In nucleotides, the CDR3 is TGTGCCAGCAGTGACTCTGGGTCTCATGAGCAGTTCTTC. Its protein product is CASSDSGSHEQFF.

There are a few counts of this clone. This rearrangement joins TRBV28 to TRBJ1-5; the D is unclear. Germline values: CDR1 MDHEN, CDR2 SYDVKM. This CDR3 contains 13 residues. V was cut by 6 bases and J by 7 bases, with 13 bases left in between. The CDR3 here is CASRPGSTQPQHF. CDR3 DNA: TGTGCCAGCAGACCAGGATCGACCCAGCCCCAGCATTTT.

The CDR3 DNA is TGTGCCAGCAGTAGGGCTAGTTTTCCCAATGAGCAGTTCTTC. Amino acids: CASSRASFPNEQFF. The chain has TRBV9 and TRBJ2-1; D is uncertain. The CDR3 is 14 amino acids. From germline, CDR1 is SGDLS and CDR2 YYNGEE. Between the trimmed V and J ends, which lost 5 bases and 6 bases, there was a span of 15 bases. The full variable domain, its missing parts supplied by reference TRBV9 and TRBJ2-1, is DSGVTQTPKHLITATGQRVTLRCSPRSGDLSVYWYQQSLDQGLQFLIQYYNGEERAKGNILERFSAQQFPDLHSELNLSSLELGDSALYFCASSRASFPNEQFFGPGTRLTVL.

To note about this clone: Within the sample, other DNA sequences also encode this same CDR3. The rearrangement uses TRBV18 and TRBJ2-2; D may be TRBD1 or TRBD2 (5 bases each). The V end lost 3 bases, the J end lost 0 bases, and 8 bases lay between the germline ends. This CDR3 comprises 15 residues. Germline V gives CDR1 KGHSH, CDR2 LQKENI. This chain's CDR3 is CASSPQGPNTGELFF. In nucleotides, the CDR3 is TGTGCCAGCTCACCTCAGGGACCGAACACCGGGGAGCTGTTTTTT.

A remark on this clone: This specimen includes other DNA sequences encoding the same CDR3. This rearrangement joins TRBV28 to TRBJ1-2; D is unclear. The CDR3 length is 12 residues. V lost 2 bases to trimming and J lost 4 bases, with 5 bases between them. CDR1 is MDHEN and CDR2 is SYDVKM in the germline V gene. The CDR3 region has the DNA TGTGCCAGCAGTTTAATGGGCTATGGCTACACCTTC. Its translation: CASSLMGYGYTF.

This clone came up a few times. The CDR3 loop reads CASSLSARPNTGELFF. The CDR3 nucleotides read TGTGCCAGCAGTTTATCGGCCAGACCGAACACCGGGGAGCTGTTTTTT. The rearrangement links TRBV27 to TRBJ2-2; no clear D. Trimming removed 0 bases from V and 0 bases from J, with 8 bases in between. The CDR3 runs 16 residues. Germline CDR1 is MNHEY and CDR2 is SMNVEV (reference sequence).

This chain connects TRBV14 to TRBJ1-1, with D unresolved. The CDR3 consists of 14 residues. The V gene's germline CDR1 is SGHDN and CDR2 FVKESK. V lost 4 bases and J 4 bases, leaving 13 bases between the germline ends. The CDR3 nucleotides are TGTGCCAGCAGCCCCCGGGTCGCGGGCACTGAAGCTTTCTTT. Translation gives CASSPRVAGTEAFF.

This chain links TRBV19 with TRBJ2-7; 9 nucleotides line up with TRBD2. The trim removed 5 bases at V and 3 bases at J, leaving 8 bases unmatched. The CDR3 runs 15 residues. Germline assignment: CDR1 LNHDA and CDR2 SQIVND (reference sequence). CDR3: CASSLRLAADYEQYF. The CDR3 coding sequence is TGTGCCAGTAGTCTCAGACTAGCGGCGGACTACGAGCAGTACTTC.

V is TRBV2 and J is TRBJ2-5, with D tentatively TRBD2 (5 bases). Looked up from germline, CDR1 is SNHLY and CDR2 is FYNNEI. V was cut by 5 bases and J by 4 bases, with 14 bases left in between. This CDR3 has 14 residues. The CDR3 region is CASSKQSGSETQYF. Written as DNA, the CDR3 is TGTGCCAGCAGTAAACAGTCGGGGTCAGAGACCCAGTACTTC.

The chain uses TRBV6-1 and TRBJ2-5, with D possibly being TRBD2 (5 bases). CDR3 length: 13 amino acids. V was clipped by 6 bases and J by 3 bases, with 11 bases between them. CDR1 and CDR2 from the germline V gene are MNHNS and SASEGT. In DNA, the CDR3 is TGTGCCAGCAGGAGGGAGATCGAAGAGACCCAGTACTTC. Protein: CASRREIEETQYF.

The J gene is TRBJ2-5, the V gene TRBV5-4; 7 nucleotides match TRBD2. The J segment lost 2 bases and the V segment lost 3 bases, leaving 7 bases of the junction unmatched. This CDR3 spans 15 amino acids. From germline, CDR1 is SGHNT and CDR2 YYREEE (reference sequence). The CDR3 DNA reads as TGTGCCAGCAGCTCATCGCTAGCGGTTCAAGAGACCCAGTACTTC. This sequence encodes CASSSSLAVQETQYF. Based on the CDR3 plus reference TRBV5-4 and TRBJ2-5, the full variable domain is ETGVTQSPTHLIKTRGQQVTLRCSSQSGHNTVSWYQQALGQGPQFIFQYYREEENGRGNFPPRFSGLQFPNYSSELNVNALELDDSALYLCASSSSLAVQETQYFGPGTRLLVL.

The chain has TRBV9 and TRBJ1-1; D call uncertain. Germline loops: CDR1 SGDLS, CDR2 YYNGEE. V was clipped by 0 bases and J by 5 bases, with 17 bases between them. CDR3 length equals 16 residues. CDR3 sequence (DNA): TGTGCCAGCAGCGTAGCGGCGGGAATGGAGATGACTGAAGCTTTCTTT. Its protein product is CASSVAAGMEMTEAFF.

This chain links TRBV10-3 with TRBJ1-2; 8 bases are a match to TRBD1. V trimming: 3 bases; J trimming: 7 bases; junction bases outside the gene matches: 13. Germline V CDR1 and CDR2: ENHRY, SYGVKD. The CDR3 is made up of 16 amino acids. The CDR3 sequence: CAISDRTGRSTIGYTF. The CDR3 DNA reads as TGTGCCATCAGTGATCGGACAGGGAGATCAACTATTGGCTACACCTTC.

CDR3: CASRPDRGYYTF. For the CDR3, the DNA is TGTGCCAGTAGACCGGACAGGGGGTACTACACCTTC. The chain uses TRBV19 and TRBJ1-2; 10 bases align to TRBD1. The CDR3 runs to 12 residues. The junction had 5 bases not matched to a gene; V was cut back by 6 bases and J by 10 bases. Per germline, CDR1 LNHDA and CDR2 SQIVND (reference sequence).